In its sample, the clone carrying this T cell receptor (beta chain) was seen once. The data belong to a study of blood T cell repertoires in COVID-19. About the research overall: The analysed material was cDNA or gDNA that came from T cells, B-cell-depleted T cells, or PBMCs.

The CDR3 contains 14 residues. Trimming at V came to 4 bases and at J to 0 bases, leaving 3 bases not matched to a gene. Repertoires were generated with immunoSEQ multiplex PCR, while TCRdb's copy carries only in-frame clones and drops some. This table has approximately 99,000 clones, 70% to 90% appearing once. This sequence was found in a woman aged 55 to 70 in a cohort sampled during active or convalescent COVID-19. The V call is TRBV5-3, the J call TRBJ2-5; 7 bases are a match to TRBD1. TRBV5-3 is assigned to the ORF class and has an uncertain function. Specimen: peripheral blood. CDR3 coding DNA: TGTGCCAGAAGCCCCAGGGGGAACCAAGAGACCCAGTACTTC. The encoded protein is CARSPRGNQETQYF.